The 22 T cell receptor beta chains presented below share a single source sample, sequenced in a study of cytomegalovirus exposure and HLA in healthy donors. The PCR used 60 Vbeta and 13 Jbeta primers. Libraries were prepared by immunoSEQ multiplex PCR; TCRdb keeps only in-frame clonotypes and omits some of them. The sample records approximately 100,000 clones, 60% to 75% being singletons. Sequencing input: PBMCs. The receptors stem from a man aged 35 to 55 in good health and CMV-seropositive.

The rearrangement uses TRBV7-9 and TRBJ2-7, with 9 positions matching TRBD1. The germline V gene encodes CDR1 SEHNR and CDR2 FQNEAQ (reference sequence). CDR3 length equals 16 residues. V lost 2 bases and J lost 2; bases outside the gene matches: 7. The CDR3 loop reads CASSLTPGQGTYEQYF. The CDR3 nucleotides read TGTGCCAGCAGCTTAACCCCCGGACAGGGGACCTACGAGCAGTACTTC.

This clone appeared a few times. The V call is TRBV6-1, the J call TRBJ1-5, with D uncertain. This CDR3 region has 12 residues. Germline V gene data show CDR1 as MNHNS and CDR2 as SASEGT. Trimming shortened V by 6 bases and J by 9 bases, and 12 bases separated the two germline ends. The CDR3 DNA reads TGTGCCAGCAGCGCTTGGGAGGGGCCCCAGCATTTT. Its protein is CASSAWEGPQHF.

The chain uses TRBV7-2 and TRBJ1-4; D is unresolved. The CDR3 consists of 13 residues. The V gene lost 10 bases and the J gene lost 3 bases, with 12 bases spanning the gap. The germline CDR1 and CDR2 sequences are SGHTA and FQGNSA. The CDR3: CATSLISNEKLFF. CDR3 in DNA: TGTGCCACGTCCCTTATCTCTAATGAAAAACTGTTTTTT.

This rearrangement joins TRBV30 to TRBJ2-1; 8 positions agree with TRBD2. The V gene end was trimmed by 8 bases and the J gene end by 6 bases; junction bases not matched to a gene: 9. Looked up from germline, CDR1 is GTSNPN and CDR2 is SVGIG (reference sequence). This CDR3 has 13 amino acids. The CDR3 loop reads CAVHSGSFNEQFF. The CDR3 nucleotides are TGTGCCGTCCACAGCGGGAGTTTCAATGAGCAGTTCTTC.

This clone has just a few counts. V gene TRBV5-1 combines with J gene TRBJ2-1; perhaps TRBD1 as D (6 bases). The CDR3 runs to 12 residues. The V gene's germline CDR1 is SGHRS and CDR2 YFSETQ. Deletions cut 5 bases from V and 8 bases from J, with 11 bases between. The CDR3 coding sequence is TGCGCCAGCAGAGAAACAGGGTATGAGCAGTTCTTC. Amino acid sequence: CASRETGYEQFF.

This clone appeared a few times. The chain employs TRBV19 and TRBJ1-5, with TRBD1 identical over 8 bases. Unmatched junction bases numbered 18, after V lost 7 bases and J lost 7 bases. CDR1 and CDR2 from the germline V gene are LNHDA and SQIVND (reference sequence). This CDR3 contains 17 residues. The CDR3 sequence is CASTNIGRTGSGQPQHF. The DNA of the CDR3 is TGTGCCAGTACTAATATTGGAAGGACAGGGTCCGGACAGCCCCAGCATTTT.

This clone occurred a few times. The CDR3 reads CAINSGQSNTGELFF. The CDR3 coding sequence is TGTGCCATCAACTCGGGACAGTCGAACACCGGGGAGCTGTTTTTT. The chain employs TRBV10-3 and TRBJ2-2, with 7 bases fitting TRBD1. The germline V gene has CDR1 ENHRY and CDR2 SYGVKD. CDR3 length equals 15 residues. With V trimmed by 7 bases and J by 0 bases, 5 bases remained unmatched.

This clone was counted between two and nine times. The chain has TRBV6-4 and TRBJ2-3, with D possibly being TRBD1 (5 bases). The ends were cut back, 2 bases at V and 0 bases at J, with 12 bases in the middle. Germline V lookup: CDR1 MRHNA, CDR2 SNTAGT. CDR3 length: 16 amino acids. DNA of the CDR3: TGTGCCAGCAGTGACGGGGTAAGGACAAGCACAGATACGCAGTATTTT. Its translation: CASSDGVRTSTDTQYF.

This clone was found a few times. The chain carries TRBV2 and TRBJ2-1; 11 bases are a match to TRBD1. Germline trimming cut 7 bases from V and 10 bases from J; bases unmatched to any gene: 12. This CDR3 region has 15 residues. Germline V gene sequence: CDR1 SNHLY, CDR2 FYNNEI. The CDR3 coding sequence is TGTGCCAGCATTTGGACAGGGGGCGGCTTTGGGGAGCAGTTCTTC. Its translation is CASIWTGGGFGEQFF.

The chain uses TRBV6-1 and TRBJ2-3; weak D call: TRBD1 (6 bases). The CDR3 has 15 residues. The germline gives CDR1 MNHNS, CDR2 SASEGT. With 2 bases removed from V and 1 base from J, the gap between germline ends came to 10 bases. CDR3 in amino acids: CASSELRGGTDTQYF. The CDR3 DNA sequence: TGTGCCAGCAGTGAACTCAGGGGAGGCACAGATACGCAGTATTTT.

CDR3 in DNA: TGTGCCAGCAGCCCACAGGGCCTTGAGCAGTTCTTC. Encoded protein: CASSPQGLEQFF. The chain employs TRBV7-3 and TRBJ2-1; a weak D match, TRBD1 (6 bases). Germline CDR1 is SGHTA and CDR2 is FQGTGA. Trimming took off 5 bases at V and 9 bases at J, with 11 bases between the two ends. The CDR3 runs to 12 residues.

The chain couples TRBV10-3 to TRBJ2-5; TRBD1 agrees at 7 bases. J lost 5 bases, V lost 6 bases, and 6 bases had no gene match. CDR3 length equals 13 residues. Germline V lookup: CDR1 ENHRY, CDR2 SYGVKD. Here the CDR3 reads CAIRTQGQETQYF. The CDR3 DNA reads as TGTGCCATCAGGACACAGGGGCAGGAGACCCAGTACTTC.

The CDR3 loop reads CASSRGTGQETQYF. The CDR3 nucleotides are TGTGCCAGCAGCCGTGGGACAGGGCAAGAGACCCAGTACTTC. The chain combines TRBV5-6 with TRBJ2-5, with TRBD1 identical over 9 bases. Germline V gene sequence: CDR1 SGHDT, CDR2 YYEEEE. This CDR3 has 14 residues. V gave up 4 bases and J gave up 2 bases; unmatched junction bases: 3.

The table lists this clone with a few counts. J is TRBJ2-7 and V is TRBV25-1; no clear D. The V gene's germline CDR1 is MGHDK and CDR2 SYGVNS. Trimming shortened V by 8 bases and J by 3 bases, and 8 bases separated the two germline ends. CDR3 length: 11 residues. The CDR3 DNA is TGTGCCAGCCAGGATTTCTACGAGCAGTACGTC. As protein: CASQDFYEQYV.

The V gene is TRBV7-2, the J gene TRBJ2-3; no clear D. The V end was cut by 5 bases, the J end by 0 bases, with 9 bases between. The germline V gene has CDR1 SGHTA and CDR2 FQGNSA. This CDR3 is 14 amino acids long. The CDR3 sequence: CASSLPTSTDTQYF. CDR3 nucleotides: TGTGCCAGCAGCCTACCTACTAGCACAGATACGCAGTATTTT.

This chain links TRBV5-6 with TRBJ1-2, with D possibly matching TRBD1 (6 bases). The germline V gene encodes CDR1 SGHDT and CDR2 YYEEEE. This CDR3 comprises 15 residues. V gave up 0 bases and J gave up 3 bases, with 12 bases separating them. CDR3 protein: CASSLEGGPDYGYTF. CDR3 in DNA: TGTGCCAGCAGCTTGGAGGGGGGGCCGGACTATGGCTACACCTTC.

The rearrangement joins TRBV6-6 to TRBJ1-1, with D hard to call. The CDR3 length is 14 residues. V was cut by 6 bases and J by 1 base, with 12 bases left in between. Germline loops: CDR1 MNHNY, CDR2 SVGAGI (reference sequence). This CDR3 is CASSSILPNTEAFF. Written as DNA, the CDR3 is TGTGCCAGCAGCAGTATATTACCGAACACTGAAGCTTTCTTT.

The V call is TRBV9, the J call TRBJ2-1; 11 bases line up with TRBD2. Per the germline V gene, CDR1 is SGDLS and CDR2 is YYNGEE. The CDR3 is made up of 15 amino acids. The J segment lost 7 bases and the V segment lost 3 bases, leaving 6 bases of the junction unmatched. The CDR3 DNA sequence: TGTGCCAGCAGCGGAGGACTAGCGGGTCGAAATGAGCAGTTCTTC. Translating it yields CASSGGLAGRNEQFF. Together with reference TRBV9 and TRBJ2-1, the CDR3 gives the full variable domain: DSGVTQTPKHLITATGQRVTLRCSPRSGDLSVYWYQQSLDQGLQFLIQYYNGEERAKGNILERFSAQQFPDLHSELNLSSLELGDSALYFCASSGGLAGRNEQFFGPGTRLTVL.

DNA for the CDR3: TGTGCCAGCAGTAGACAGGGGAAGACGGAAGGCTACACCTTC. Protein product: CASSRQGKTEGYTF. The chain employs TRBV6-6 and TRBJ1-2; TRBD1 aligns across 8 bases. The CDR3 contains 14 residues. Per germline, CDR1 MNHNY and CDR2 SVGAGI (reference sequence). V dropped 5 bases and J dropped 8; count of bases not matched to a gene: 10.

This clone was observed a few times. The chain joins TRBV18 to TRBJ1-3; D is ambiguous. Germline V lookup: CDR1 KGHSH, CDR2 LQKENI. This CDR3 is built from 15 residues. V dropped 6 bases and J dropped 0 bases, with 12 bases sitting between them. CDR3: CASSRGRDSGNTIYF. In nucleotides, the CDR3 is TGTGCCAGCTCCCGAGGACGGGACTCTGGAAACACCATATATTTT.

This clone occurred once. This chain connects TRBV6-4 to TRBJ2-6; D not resolved. The germline CDR1 and CDR2 sequences are MRHNA and SNTAGT. Between the trimmed V and J ends, which lost 6 bases and 2 bases, there was a span of 5 bases. This CDR3 region has 13 residues. The chain's CDR3 is CASRRTGANVLTF. CDR3 in DNA: TGTGCCAGCAGGCGAACTGGGGCCAACGTCCTGACTTTC.

The V and J genes are TRBV18 and TRBJ2-3; 14 bases are a match to TRBD2. The V gene end was trimmed by 2 bases and the J gene end by 6 bases; junction bases not matched to a gene: 10. The length of the CDR3 is 18 residues. CDR1 and CDR2 from the germline V gene are KGHSH and LQKENI. The CDR3 reads CASSPTPGLAGVPDTQYF. CDR3 DNA sequence: TGTGCCAGCTCACCAACCCCGGGACTAGCGGGAGTCCCTGATACGCAGTATTTT.